These 4 T cell receptor beta chains were sequenced from one sample in a study of cytomegalovirus exposure and HLA in healthy donors. In the PCR, 60 Vbeta and 13 Jbeta primers were used. TCRdb keeps only in-frame clones here, not all; method: immunoSEQ multiplex PCR. Here the sample spans 150,000 to 200,000 clones, 82% being singletons. The sequencing input was PBMCs. The receptor source for this set is a girl between 10 and 17 years old in good health and CMV-seropositive.

The chain links TRBV29-1 to TRBJ2-7; 10 nucleotides match TRBD1. Germline V gene lookup returns CDR1 SQVTM and CDR2 ANQGSEA. V dropped 7 bases and J dropped 6; count of bases not matched to a gene: 9. The CDR3 contains 13 residues. CDR3 DNA: TGCAGCGCTGGGACAGGGGATAATGGCGAGCAGTACTTC. This translates into CSAGTGDNGEQYF.

The gene calls are TRBV2 and TRBJ2-2, with D possibly being TRBD1 (5 bases). The germline V gene encodes CDR1 SNHLY and CDR2 FYNNEI. Trimming took 2 bases from V and 1 from J, leaving 14 bases between them. The CDR3 sequence is 17 residues long. DNA for the CDR3: TGTGCCAGCAGTGAATCGGTTGGGGCGGTGAACACCGGGGAGCTGTTTTTT. This translates into CASSESVGAVNTGELFF.

CDR3 amino acids: CASSPGQGEAFWEETQYF. CDR3 in DNA: TGCGCCAGCAGCCCAGGACAGGGGGAGGCTTTTTGGGAAGAGACCCAGTACTTC. J is TRBJ2-5 and V is TRBV5-1, with TRBD1 matching 10 bases. Germline V gene sequence: CDR1 SGHRS, CDR2 YFSETQ. V lost 4 bases, J lost 3 bases, and 15 bases stayed unmatched. This CDR3 is built from 18 residues.

The chain joins TRBV9 to TRBJ1-1; 7 positions match TRBD1. The CDR3 runs to 14 residues. V gave up 4 bases and J gave up 0 bases; unmatched junction bases: 3. The V gene's germline CDR1 is SGDLS and CDR2 YYNGEE. CDR3 protein: CASSPGTVNTEAFF. DNA of the CDR3: TGTGCCAGCAGCCCCGGGACAGTGAACACTGAAGCTTTCTTT.